A single sample gave rise to the 23 T cell receptor beta chains below, sequenced in a study of OX40 agonist ivuxolimab in advanced cancers. Some clones are missing from TCRdb's copy, which holds only in-frame ones; the method was immunoSEQ multiplex PCR. The sample includes some 80,000 clones, 90% to 95% of them seen just once. The material was CD4+ or CD8+ T cells sorted from blood, obtained in a trial of the OX40 agonist ivuxolimab. The receptor set was obtained from an adult with an advanced solid tumor such as melanoma, head and neck, liver or kidney cancer.

This chain connects TRBV4-1 to TRBJ2-4; a weak D match, TRBD1 (5 bases). The CDR3 runs to 15 residues. The V and J ends lost 2 bases and 0 bases respectively, with 8 bases between them. Germline V gene lookup returns CDR1 MGHRA and CDR2 YSYEKL. The CDR3 coding sequence is TGCGCCAGCAGCCAACCGACAGTAGCCAAAAACATTCAGTACTTC. Amino acids: CASSQPTVAKNIQYF.

The gene calls are TRBV19 and TRBJ1-2; tentative D call: TRBD1 (5 bases). The CDR3 is made up of 13 amino acids. Per the germline V gene, CDR1 is LNHDA and CDR2 is SQIVND (reference sequence). Trimming stripped 7 bases from V and 7 bases from J, with 16 bases between. The CDR3 sequence is CASTLRGALGYTF. The CDR3 DNA follows: TGTGCCAGTACCCTCCGAGGGGCGCTTGGCTACACCTTC.

The chain uses TRBV4-2 and TRBJ2-7; 8 bases are a match to TRBD2. The CDR3 sequence is 18 residues long. With V trimmed by 0 bases and J by 3 bases, 13 bases remained unmatched. The germline V gene has CDR1 LGHNA and CDR2 YNFKEQ. The chain's CDR3 is CASSQDQSGSPVIYEQYF. CDR3 DNA: TGTGCCAGCAGCCAAGATCAAAGCGGGAGCCCTGTGATCTACGAGCAGTACTTC.

This clone occurred once. The chain joins TRBV28 to TRBJ1-1; perhaps TRBD1 as D (6 bases). Germline assignment: CDR1 MDHEN and CDR2 SYDVKM. The CDR3 contains 14 residues. Trimming took off 0 bases at V and 4 bases at J, with 9 bases between the two ends. The CDR3 protein is CASSLWGAGTEAFF. CDR3 DNA: TGTGCCAGCAGTTTATGGGGGGCCGGCACTGAAGCTTTCTTT.

The rearrangement uses TRBV19 and TRBJ1-1; the D gene is possibly TRBD1 (6 bases). V lost 11 bases and J lost 5, with 15 bases in between. The V gene's germline CDR1 is LNHDA and CDR2 SQIVND (reference sequence). The CDR3 is 12 residues long. CDR3: CASGQGWTEAFF. The DNA of the CDR3 is TGTGCCTCAGGGCAGGGGTGGACTGAAGCTTTCTTT.

The chain employs TRBV4-2 and TRBJ2-3; possibly TRBD1 or TRBD2 for D (7 bases each). This CDR3 spans 16 amino acids. Germline values: CDR1 LGHNA, CDR2 YNFKEQ. V lost 1 base and J lost 3, with 14 bases in between. This CDR3 reads CASSQATGEGTDTQYF. CDR3 DNA: TGTGCCAGCAGCCAAGCTACAGGGGAGGGTACAGATACGCAGTATTTT.

This sequence joins TRBV2 and TRBJ1-1, with TRBD1 as a possible D gene (5 bases). In germline, CDR1 is SNHLY, CDR2 FYNNEI. CDR3 length: 12 residues. V was clipped by 9 bases and J by 4 bases, with 12 bases between them. The CDR3 spells CASNGGGTEAFF. CDR3 in DNA: TGTGCCAGTAACGGCGGGGGCACTGAAGCTTTCTTT.

The chain recombines TRBV11-2 with TRBJ1-4; D is possibly TRBD1 (6 bases). The CDR3 runs to 15 residues. The V end was cut by 1 base, the J end by 3 bases, with 9 bases between. Germline V lookup: CDR1 SGHAT, CDR2 FQNNGV. This chain's CDR3 is CASSLVGAPNEKLFF. CDR3 nucleotides: TGTGCCAGCAGCTTAGTGGGGGCCCCTAATGAAAAACTGTTTTTT. Full variable domain (rest looked up from reference TRBV11-2 and TRBJ1-4): EAGVAQSPRYKIIEKRQSVAFWCNPISGHATLYWYQQILGQGPKLLIQFQNNGVVDDSQLPKDRFSAERLKGVDSTLKIQPAKLEDSAVYLCASSLVGAPNEKLFFGSGTQLSVL.

The chain recombines TRBV11-2 with TRBJ2-6; 8 bases line up with TRBD1. Per the germline V gene, CDR1 is SGHAT and CDR2 is FQNNGV. V lost 5 bases to trimming and J lost 4 bases; unmatched junction nucleotides: 10. CDR3 size: 17 residues. CDR3 loop: CASSHGQGPLGANVLTF. Here the CDR3 DNA reads TGTGCCAGCAGCCATGGACAGGGCCCCCTCGGGGCCAACGTCCTGACTTTC.

V and J are TRBV29-1 and TRBJ2-1; D possibly corresponds to TRBD1 (5 bases). Germline V gene lookup returns CDR1 SQVTM and CDR2 ANQGSEA. The length of the CDR3 is 15 residues. Trimming removed 2 bases at V and 8 bases at J, with 19 bases between. CDR3 nucleotides: TGCAGCGTTGAATGGGCGACAGCTGGGTTCGATGAGCAGTTCTTC. It is translated as CSVEWATAGFDEQFF.

This clone was seen once. The chain employs TRBV7-9 and TRBJ1-4; no definite D call. The CDR3 loop spans 14 amino acids. Trimming removed 1 base from V and 3 bases from J, with 6 bases in between. Germline loops: CDR1 SEHNR, CDR2 FQNEAQ (reference sequence). The chain's CDR3 is CASSLVGSNEKLFF. For the CDR3, the DNA is TGTGCCAGCAGCTTAGTAGGTTCTAATGAAAAACTGTTTTTT.

The chain has TRBV27 and TRBJ2-2; D is unresolved. With 2 bases removed from V and 2 bases from J, the gap between germline ends came to 6 bases. The germline V gene encodes CDR1 MNHEY and CDR2 SMNVEV (reference sequence). CDR3 length equals 14 residues. CDR3 coding DNA: TGTGCCAGCAGTTTAGTTGGAAACACCGGGGAGCTGTTTTTT. It translates to CASSLVGNTGELFF.

This chain connects TRBV7-9 to TRBJ1-1, with D possibly matching TRBD1 (5 bases). Germline V gene data show CDR1 as SEHNR and CDR2 as FQNEAQ (reference sequence). V was pared by 5 bases and J by 1 base, with 17 bases between. The CDR3 is 16 residues long. The CDR3 DNA reads as TGTGCCAGCAGCCAGGCCCGGGGCGCCGCGAACACTGAAGCTTTCTTT. It yields the protein CASSQARGAANTEAFF.

This clone is judged medium-sized (0.01 to 0.1%). V gene TRBV4-3 combines with J gene TRBJ1-1; D ambiguous. The germline V gene encodes CDR1 LGHNA and CDR2 YSLEER. With 3 bases removed from V and 1 base from J, the gap between germline ends came to 6 bases. This CDR3 contains 13 residues. CDR3 sequence reads: CASSQAGNTEAFF. CDR3 bases: TGCGCCAGCAGCCAGGCTGGGAACACTGAAGCTTTCTTT.

This chain uses TRBV5-1 with TRBJ2-1, with D possibly being TRBD1 (6 bases). Trimming left V 5 bases short and J 6 bases short, with 12 bases between. The CDR3 is made up of 13 amino acids. Germline V gene sequence: CDR1 SGHRS, CDR2 YFSETQ. In DNA form, the CDR3 reads TGCGCCAGCAGTTTTGAGACAGGCAATGAGCAGTTCTTC. This translates into CASSFETGNEQFF.

This chain connects TRBV27 to TRBJ1-5, with TRBD1 identical over 8 bases. V was clipped by 5 bases and J by 4 bases; unmatched bases: 4. The CDR3 is made up of 14 amino acids. Germline loops: CDR1 MNHEY, CDR2 SMNVEV (reference sequence). The CDR3 protein is CASSDRGGNQPQHF. CDR3 DNA sequence: TGTGCCAGCAGTGACAGGGGAGGGAATCAGCCCCAGCATTTT.

The rearrangement uses TRBV9 and TRBJ1-6, with D perhaps matching TRBD1 (6 bases). Germline-derived CDR1 and CDR2 are SGDLS and YYNGEE. V was clipped by 3 bases and J by 10 bases, with 17 bases between them. The CDR3 length is 15 residues. The CDR3 nucleotides read TGTGCCAGCAGCGCGGGAGGGGGGGTCAACTCACCCCTCCACTTT. Protein: CASSAGGGVNSPLHF.

The table lists this clone with a count of one. The chain employs TRBV28 and TRBJ2-7; D may be TRBD2 (5 bases). The V gene lost 8 bases and the J gene lost 2 bases, with 19 bases spanning the gap. The CDR3 sequence is 15 residues long. Germline-derived CDR1 and CDR2 are MDHEN and SYDVKM. Written as DNA, the CDR3 is TGTGCCAGCTTTCAGAGGGCGTCCTTTCCCTACGAGCAGTACTTC. It specifies CASFQRASFPYEQYF.

The chain uses TRBV6-4 and TRBJ2-7, with 8 nucleotides matching TRBD1. Looked up from germline, CDR1 is MRHNA and CDR2 is SNTAGT. Trimming at V came to 8 bases and at J to 5 bases, leaving 8 bases not matched to a gene. The CDR3 consists of 13 residues. CDR3 amino acids: CASVQGARNEQYF. The CDR3 nucleotides are TGTGCCAGCGTCCAGGGGGCGAGGAACGAGCAGTACTTC.

The chain recombines TRBV7-8 with TRBJ1-1; D may be TRBD1 (5 bases). In germline, CDR1 is SGHVS, CDR2 FQNEAQ. The CDR3 is 14 amino acids. Trimming pared 4 bases from V and 5 bases from J, leaving 14 bases between. The CDR3 is CASSYTDGGTEAFF. The CDR3 bases are TGTGCCAGCAGCTACACCGATGGGGGGACTGAAGCTTTCTTT. Variable domain in full (rest from reference TRBV7-8 and TRBJ1-1): GAGVSQSPRYKVAKRGQDVALRCDPISGHVSLFWYQQALGQGPEFLTYFQNEAQLDKSGLPSDRFFAERPEGSVSTLKIQRTQQEDSAVYLCASSYTDGGTEAFFGQGTRLTVV.

The CDR3 nucleotides read TGCAGCGTTGAGCCCAGGGTTGACACTGAAGCTTTCTTT. This gives the protein CSVEPRVDTEAFF. The chain uses TRBV29-1 and TRBJ1-1; D might be TRBD1 (5 bases). The germline V gene has CDR1 SQVTM and CDR2 ANQGSEA. The CDR3 totals 13 residues. With 3 bases removed from V and 3 bases from J, the gap between germline ends came to 11 bases. Full variable domain (missing parts from reference TRBV29-1 and TRBJ1-1): SAVISQKPSRDICQRGTSLTIQCQVDSQVTMMFWYRQQPGQSLTLIATANQGSEATYESGFVIDKFPISRPNLTFSTLTVSNMSPEDSSIYLCSVEPRVDTEAFFGQGTRLTVV.

This clone was found once. Its ends do not fully match the called genes, so a read error is possible. The gene calls are TRBV7-7 and TRBJ2-1; D gene uncertain. Germline V lookup: CDR1 SSHAT, CDR2 FNYEAQ (reference sequence). This CDR3 has 18 amino acids. The CDR3 here is CASSLGPRGGSSYNEQFF. CDR3 nucleotide sequence: TGTGCTAGCAGCTTAGGCCCTCGTGGCGGCAGCTCCTACAATGAGCAGTTCTTC. Using reference TRBV7-7 and TRBJ2-1 for the parts outside the CDR3, the full variable domain is GAGVSQSPRYKVTKRGQDVTLRCDPISSHATLYWYQQALGQGPEFLTYFNYEAQPDKSGLPSDRFSAERPEGSISTLTIQRTEQRDSAMYRCASSLGPRGGSSYNEQFFGPGTRLTVL.

V usage is TRBV6-6 and J usage is TRBJ1-2; D is ambiguous. The germline V and J ends were trimmed by 0 bases and 2 bases, with 4 bases remaining between them. Germline lookup yields CDR1 MNHNY and CDR2 SVGAGI (reference sequence). The CDR3 extends over 13 amino acids. The chain's CDR3 is CASSYSENYGYTF. The CDR3 DNA is TGTGCCAGCAGTTACTCGGAAAACTATGGCTACACCTTC.